This record concerns one TCR beta chain sequence. As yet, its antigen is unknown. The source of the sample is a study of T cells in localized non-small cell lung cancer. Produced via immunoSEQ multiplex PCR; TCRdb's table is partial and in-frame only. The sample includes 35,000 to 40,000 clones, around 90% of them seen just once. V lost 0 bases to trimming and J lost 5 bases; unmatched junction nucleotides: 11. This CDR3 has 17 amino acids. Germline-derived CDR1 and CDR2 are SGHAT and FQNNGV. Broader study findings: Elevated circulating T cell density in blood was associated with longer overall survival. A median around 55 of the top 100 tumor clones appeared in adjacent lung. Exceeding tumor, uninvolved adjacent lung had the highest T cell clonality.

The sample here was peripheral blood, taken before any cancer treatment. The sequence was collected from a woman aged 35-75 years with stage I lung adenocarcinoma. The chain links TRBV11-2 to TRBJ2-7; 9 bases map to TRBD1. CDR3 amino acids: CASSLEGPGTGFHEQYF. The CDR3 DNA sequence: TGTGCCAGCAGCTTAGAGGGACCGGGGACAGGGTTCCACGAGCAGTACTTC. Variable domain in full (rest from reference TRBV11-2 and TRBJ2-7): EAGVAQSPRYKIIEKRQSVAFWCNPISGHATLYWYQQILGQGPKLLIQFQNNGVVDDSQLPKDRFSAERLKGVDSTLKIQPAKLEDSAVYLCASSLEGPGTGFHEQYFGPGTRLTVT.